This T cell receptor beta chain appears in the sequencing data of a study of T cell responses to AZD1222 COVID-19 vaccine. Looking at the study overall: Second-dose intervals of approximately 4 or approximately 12 weeks were pooled. Study-level points and caveats: At 160-218 and 743-854, vaccine-associated CD4 TCRs were dominant, and they spanned spike. Possibly, clonal diversity was underestimated; donors were largely white British and included more females. Baseline seropositives among AZD1222 recipients totaled only five or six.

CDR1 and CDR2 from the germline V gene are MGHDK and SYGVNS. CDR3 length equals 14 residues. The V gene lost 3 bases and the J gene lost 2 bases, with 11 bases spanning the gap. TCRdb's table, derived via immunoSEQ multiplex PCR, lists solely in-frame clones and lacks some. The sample lists 150,000 to 200,000 clones, about 87% occurring once. This clone was detected only a few times. Its antigen remains unidentified. The sample consisted of peripheral blood, taken on day 0 of AZD1222 vaccination. This chain links TRBV25-1 with TRBJ2-7, with D unresolved. The sequence was collected from an adult in good health. This chain's CDR3 is CASSDINWPYEQYF. The CDR3 bases are TGTGCCAGCAGTGATATAAACTGGCCCTACGAGCAGTACTTC.